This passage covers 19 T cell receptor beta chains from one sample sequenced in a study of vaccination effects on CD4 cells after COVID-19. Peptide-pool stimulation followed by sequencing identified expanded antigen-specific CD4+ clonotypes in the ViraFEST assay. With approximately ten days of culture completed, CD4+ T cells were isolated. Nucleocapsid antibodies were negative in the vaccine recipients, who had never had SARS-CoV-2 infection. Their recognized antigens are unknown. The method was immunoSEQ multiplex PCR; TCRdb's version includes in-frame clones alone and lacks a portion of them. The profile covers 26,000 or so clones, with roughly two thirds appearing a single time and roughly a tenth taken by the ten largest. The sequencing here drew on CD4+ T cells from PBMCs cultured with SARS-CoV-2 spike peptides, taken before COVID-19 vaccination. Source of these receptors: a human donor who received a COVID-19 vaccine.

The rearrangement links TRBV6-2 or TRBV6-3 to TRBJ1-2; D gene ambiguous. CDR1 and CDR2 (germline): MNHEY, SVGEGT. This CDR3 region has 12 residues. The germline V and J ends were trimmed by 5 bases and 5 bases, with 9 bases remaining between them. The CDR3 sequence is CASSPSGYGYTF. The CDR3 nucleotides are TGTGCCAGCAGTCCCTCCGGGTATGGCTACACCTTC.

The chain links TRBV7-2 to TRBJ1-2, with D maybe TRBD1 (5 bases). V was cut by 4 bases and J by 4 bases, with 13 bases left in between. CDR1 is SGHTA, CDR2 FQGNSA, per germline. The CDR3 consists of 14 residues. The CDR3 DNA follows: TGTGCCAGCAGCTCTCGGGCCACAGGCTATGGCTACACCTTC. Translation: CASSSRATGYGYTF. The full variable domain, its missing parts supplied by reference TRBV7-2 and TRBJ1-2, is GAGVSQSPSNKVTEKGKDVELRCDPISGHTALYWYRQSLGQGLEFLIYFQGNSAPDKSGLPSDRFSAERTGGSVSTLTIQRTQQEDSAVYLCASSSRATGYGYTFGSGTRLTVV.

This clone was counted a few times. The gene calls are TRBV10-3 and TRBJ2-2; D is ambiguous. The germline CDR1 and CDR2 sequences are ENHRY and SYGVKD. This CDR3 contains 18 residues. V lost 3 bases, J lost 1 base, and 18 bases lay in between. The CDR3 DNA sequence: TGTGCCATCAGTGAAACGGGCCAAGGAACGGGGAACACCGGGGAGCTGTTTTTT. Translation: CAISETGQGTGNTGELFF.

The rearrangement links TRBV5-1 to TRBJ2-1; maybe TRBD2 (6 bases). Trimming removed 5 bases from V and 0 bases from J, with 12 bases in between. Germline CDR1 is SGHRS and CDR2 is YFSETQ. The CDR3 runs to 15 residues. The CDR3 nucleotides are TGCGCCAGCAGGGGCGGGATAAGCTCCTACAATGAGCAGTTCTTC. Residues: CASRGGISSYNEQFF.

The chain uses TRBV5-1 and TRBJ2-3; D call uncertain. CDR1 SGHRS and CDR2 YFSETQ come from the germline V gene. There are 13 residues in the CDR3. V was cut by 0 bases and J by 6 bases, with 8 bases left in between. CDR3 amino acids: CASSLATEDTQYF. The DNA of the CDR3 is TGCGCCAGCAGCTTGGCCACGGAGGATACGCAGTATTTT. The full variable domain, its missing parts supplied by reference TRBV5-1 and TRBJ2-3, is KAGVTQTPRYLIKTRGQQVTLSCSPISGHRSVSWYQQTPGQGLQFLFEYFSETQRNKGNFPGRFSGRQFSNSRSEMNVSTLELGDSALYLCASSLATEDTQYFGPGTRLTVL.

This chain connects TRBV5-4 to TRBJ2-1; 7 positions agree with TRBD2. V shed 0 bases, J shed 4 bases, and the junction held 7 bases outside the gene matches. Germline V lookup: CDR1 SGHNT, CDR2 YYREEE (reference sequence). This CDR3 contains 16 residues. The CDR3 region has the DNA TGTGCCAGCAGCTTGGTGTCTAGCGGAACGTACAATGAGCAGTTCTTC. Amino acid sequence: CASSLVSSGTYNEQFF.

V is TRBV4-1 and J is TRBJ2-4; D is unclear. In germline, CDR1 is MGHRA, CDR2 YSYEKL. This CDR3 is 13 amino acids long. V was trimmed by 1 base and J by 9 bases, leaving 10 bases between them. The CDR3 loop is CASSQVEGPIQYF. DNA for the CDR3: TGCGCCAGCAGCCAAGTCGAAGGTCCCATTCAGTACTTC.

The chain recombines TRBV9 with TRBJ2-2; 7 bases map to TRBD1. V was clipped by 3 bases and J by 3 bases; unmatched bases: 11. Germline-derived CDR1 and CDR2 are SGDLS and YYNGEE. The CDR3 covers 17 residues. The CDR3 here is CASSANRGGPYTGELFF. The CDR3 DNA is TGTGCCAGCAGCGCGAACAGGGGCGGGCCCTACACCGGGGAGCTGTTTTTT.

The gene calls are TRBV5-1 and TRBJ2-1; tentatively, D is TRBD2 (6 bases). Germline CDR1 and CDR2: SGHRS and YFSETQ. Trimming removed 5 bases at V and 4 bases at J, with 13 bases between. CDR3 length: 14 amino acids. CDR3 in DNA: TGCGCCAGCAGTGCGGGAAACACATACAATGAGCAGTTCTTC. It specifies CASSAGNTYNEQFF.

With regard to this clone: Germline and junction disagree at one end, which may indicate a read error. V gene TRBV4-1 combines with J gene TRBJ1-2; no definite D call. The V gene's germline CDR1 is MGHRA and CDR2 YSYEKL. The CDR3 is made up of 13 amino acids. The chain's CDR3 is CASSQGTGWRLLF. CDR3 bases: TGCGCCAGCAGCCAAGGCACGGGCTGGCGTCTCCTCTTC.

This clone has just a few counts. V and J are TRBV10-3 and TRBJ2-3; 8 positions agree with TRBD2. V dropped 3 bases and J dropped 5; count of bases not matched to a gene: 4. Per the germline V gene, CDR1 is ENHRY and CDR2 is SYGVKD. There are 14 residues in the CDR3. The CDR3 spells CAISDSGGEDTQYF. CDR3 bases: TGTGCCATCAGTGACAGCGGGGGTGAAGATACGCAGTATTTT.

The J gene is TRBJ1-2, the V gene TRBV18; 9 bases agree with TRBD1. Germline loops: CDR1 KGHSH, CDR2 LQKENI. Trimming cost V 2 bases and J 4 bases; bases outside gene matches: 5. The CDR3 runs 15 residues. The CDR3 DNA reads TGTGCCAGCTCACCAATTTTGGGACAGGGCTATGGCTACACCTTC. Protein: CASSPILGQGYGYTF.

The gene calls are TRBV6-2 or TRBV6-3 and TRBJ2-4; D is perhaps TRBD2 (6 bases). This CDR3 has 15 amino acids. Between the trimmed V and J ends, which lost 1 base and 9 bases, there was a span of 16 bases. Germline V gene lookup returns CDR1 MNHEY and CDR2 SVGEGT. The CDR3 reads CASSYLVAAGGIQYF. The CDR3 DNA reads TGTGCCAGCAGTTACTTAGTGGCGGCCGGGGGCATTCAGTACTTC.

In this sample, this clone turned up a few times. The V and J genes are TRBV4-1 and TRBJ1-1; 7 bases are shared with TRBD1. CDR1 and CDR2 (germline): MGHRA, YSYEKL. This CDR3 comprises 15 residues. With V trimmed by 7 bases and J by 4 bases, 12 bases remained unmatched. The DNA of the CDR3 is TGCGCCAGCAACCGGGACAGCGCAGCGGGCACTGAAGCTTTCTTT. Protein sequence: CASNRDSAAGTEAFF.

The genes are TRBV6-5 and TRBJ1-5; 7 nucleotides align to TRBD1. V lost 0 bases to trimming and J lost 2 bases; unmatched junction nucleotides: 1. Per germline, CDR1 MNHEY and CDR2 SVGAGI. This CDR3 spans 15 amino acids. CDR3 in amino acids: CASSYSTGRNQPQHF. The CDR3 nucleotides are TGTGCCAGCAGTTACTCGACAGGGCGCAATCAGCCCCAGCATTTT.

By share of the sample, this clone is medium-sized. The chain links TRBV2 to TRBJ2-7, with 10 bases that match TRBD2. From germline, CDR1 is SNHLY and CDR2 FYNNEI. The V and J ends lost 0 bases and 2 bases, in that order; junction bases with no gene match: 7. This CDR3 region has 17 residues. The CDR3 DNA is TGTGCCAGCAGTGAAGCGTCGACTAGCGGGTTGGCCTACGAGCAGTACTTC. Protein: CASSEASTSGLAYEQYF.

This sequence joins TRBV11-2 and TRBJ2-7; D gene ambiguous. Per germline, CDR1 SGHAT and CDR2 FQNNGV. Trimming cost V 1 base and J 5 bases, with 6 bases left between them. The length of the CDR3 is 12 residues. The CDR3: CASSLGFHEQYF. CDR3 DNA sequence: TGTGCCAGCAGCTTAGGCTTTCACGAGCAGTACTTC.

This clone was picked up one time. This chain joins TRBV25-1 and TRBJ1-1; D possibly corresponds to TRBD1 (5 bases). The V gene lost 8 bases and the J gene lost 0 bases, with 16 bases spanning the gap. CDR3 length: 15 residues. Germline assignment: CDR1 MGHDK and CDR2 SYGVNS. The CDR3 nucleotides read TGTGCCAGCGGGGGAAGGGGATCCGTGAACACTGAAGCTTTCTTT. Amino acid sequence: CASGGRGSVNTEAFF.

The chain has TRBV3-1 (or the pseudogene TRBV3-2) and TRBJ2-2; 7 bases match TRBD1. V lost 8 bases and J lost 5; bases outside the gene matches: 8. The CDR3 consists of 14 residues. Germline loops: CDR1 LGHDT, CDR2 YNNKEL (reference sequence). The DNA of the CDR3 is TGTGCCAGCGGGCAAGGGACAGAGACCGGGGAGCTGTTTTTT. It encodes CASGQGTETGELFF.